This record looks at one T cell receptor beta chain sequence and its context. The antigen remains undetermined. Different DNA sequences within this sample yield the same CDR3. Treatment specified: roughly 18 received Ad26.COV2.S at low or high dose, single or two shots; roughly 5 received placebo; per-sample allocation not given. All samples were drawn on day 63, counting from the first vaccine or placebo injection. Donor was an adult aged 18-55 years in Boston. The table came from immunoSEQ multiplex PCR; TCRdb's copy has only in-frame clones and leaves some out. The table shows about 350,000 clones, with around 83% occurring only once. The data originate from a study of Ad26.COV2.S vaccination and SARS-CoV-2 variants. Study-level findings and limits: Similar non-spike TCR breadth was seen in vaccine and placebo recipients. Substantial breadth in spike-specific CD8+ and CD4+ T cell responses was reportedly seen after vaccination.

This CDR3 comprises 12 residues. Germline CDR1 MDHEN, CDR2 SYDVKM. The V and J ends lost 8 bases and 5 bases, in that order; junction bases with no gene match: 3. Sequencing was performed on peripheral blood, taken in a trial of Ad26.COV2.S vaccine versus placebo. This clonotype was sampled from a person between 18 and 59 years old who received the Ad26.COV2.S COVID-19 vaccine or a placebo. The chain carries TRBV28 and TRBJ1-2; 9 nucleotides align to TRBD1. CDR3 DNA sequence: TGTGCCAGCGCGGACAGGGGTTATGGCTACACCTTC. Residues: CASADRGYGYTF.